This TCR beta chain was profiled in a study of T cell changes during pregnancy in multiple sclerosis. Sequenced by immunoSEQ multiplex PCR; TCRdb stores in-frame clones only, minus some. The sample consists of 30,000 to 40,000 clones, about 90% of them appearing once. Germline loops: CDR1 LNHDA, CDR2 SQIVND (reference sequence). V was trimmed by 5 bases and J by 6 bases, leaving 7 bases between them. This CDR3 contains 11 residues. V usage is TRBV19 and J usage is TRBJ1-2; D is possibly TRBD1 (5 bases). This specimen was CD4+ T cells from peripheral blood mononuclear cells, taken in the third trimester of pregnancy. This TCR came from a female donor with multiple sclerosis, enrolled in a pregnancy study. CDR3 region: CASSSRDGYTF. In DNA form, the CDR3 reads TGTGCCAGTAGTTCCAGGGATGGCTACACCTTC.